This T cell receptor (beta chain) is from a study of OX40 agonist ivuxolimab in advanced cancers. General study points: Expanded clones were, on average, more numerous in CD8+ T cells than in CD4+. Partial responders receiving 0.1-3.0 mg/kg showed among the lowest clonal expansion. Within 6 weeks, CD4+ and CD8+ blood T cells expanded clonally at 0.1 to 3.0 mg/kg.

The table came from immunoSEQ multiplex PCR; TCRdb's copy has only in-frame clones and leaves some out. Here the sample spans several thousand clones, around 78% being singletons. Patients with a history of autoimmune disease or on systemic immunosuppression were excluded. The CDR3 spans 16 residues. Per the germline V gene, CDR1 is LNHNV and CDR2 is YYDKDF (reference sequence). The trim removed 3 bases at V and 3 bases at J, leaving 6 bases unmatched. Comments on this clone: The antigen remains unidentified.

The TCR was taken from an adult with an advanced solid tumor such as melanoma, head and neck, liver or kidney cancer. Sequences were derived from CD4+ or CD8+ T cells sorted from blood, sampled in a trial of the OX40 agonist ivuxolimab. The chain combines TRBV15 with TRBJ2-3, with 10 bases matching TRBD2. The CDR3: CATSRERGGGTDTQYF. The CDR3 DNA follows: TGTGCCACCAGCAGGGAGCGGGGGGGCGGAACAGATACGCAGTATTTT.